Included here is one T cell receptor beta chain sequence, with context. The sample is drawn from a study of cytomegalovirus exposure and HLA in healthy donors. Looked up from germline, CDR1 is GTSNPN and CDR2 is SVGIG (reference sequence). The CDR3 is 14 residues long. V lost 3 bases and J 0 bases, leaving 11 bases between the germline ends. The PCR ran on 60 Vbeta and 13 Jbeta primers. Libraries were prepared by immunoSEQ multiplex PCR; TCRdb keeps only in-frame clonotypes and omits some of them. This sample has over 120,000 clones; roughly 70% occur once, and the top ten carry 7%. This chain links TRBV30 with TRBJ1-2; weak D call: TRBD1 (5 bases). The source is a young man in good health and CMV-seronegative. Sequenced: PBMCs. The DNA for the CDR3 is TGTGCCTGGAGGGGGCCAAGGACTAACTATGGCTACACCTTC. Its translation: CAWRGPRTNYGYTF.